Listed here are 28 T cell receptor beta chains from one sample, sequenced in a study of T cells after yellow fever vaccination. TCRdb used MiXCR to reprocess the 5' RACE reads, holding one entry per CDR3 protein. Seen here are about 140,000 distinct CDR3 sequences, approximately 6.6% observed once, and the top ten hold approximately 0.61%. Specimen: CD4+ T cells sorted from PBMCs, collected 10 days after the yellow fever booster vaccination. The receptor source for this set is a man aged 25-40 years who received the YFV17D yellow fever vaccine.

This clonotype was found many times. The chain recombines TRBV4-3 with TRBJ2-1, with 8 bases fitting TRBD1. J lost 3 bases, V lost 2 bases, and 6 bases had no gene match. CDR1 LGHNA and CDR2 YSLEER come from the germline V gene. The CDR3 contains 16 residues. CDR3 protein: CASSQYSRGHYNEQFF. CDR3 DNA sequence: TGCGCCAGCAGCCAATATAGCAGGGGGCACTACAATGAGCAGTTCTTC.

This clonotype was found many times. The chain is built from TRBV5-1 and TRBJ2-5; the D call may be TRBD1 or TRBD2 (6 bases each). Germline assignment: CDR1 SGHRS and CDR2 YFSETQ. Trimming shortened V by 0 bases and J by 1 base, and 10 bases separated the two germline ends. The CDR3 sequence is 15 residues long. The CDR3: CASSLDRDSQETQYF. DNA of the CDR3: TGCGCCAGCAGCTTGGACAGGGACTCCCAAGAGACCCAGTACTTC.

This clonotype was observed at least ten times. The chain has TRBV30 and TRBJ2-3; maybe TRBD2 (5 bases). V lost 0 bases and J lost 6, with 7 bases in between. Germline CDR1 GTSNPN, CDR2 SVGIG (reference sequence). This CDR3 is 12 amino acids long. CDR3 loop: CAWSVRGDTQYF. The DNA of the CDR3 is TGTGCCTGGAGTGTACGAGGGGATACGCAGTATTTT.

The chain joins TRBV15 to TRBJ2-4; D unresolved. This CDR3 is built from 12 residues. Trimming removed 0 bases from V and 7 bases from J, with 4 bases in between. Germline-derived CDR1 and CDR2 are LNHNV and YYDKDF (reference sequence). CDR3 sequence reads: CATSRDRNIQYF. The CDR3 nucleotides read TGTGCCACCAGCAGAGATCGGAACATTCAGTACTTC.

The chain combines TRBV5-6 with TRBJ2-1; 9 nucleotides align to TRBD1. Germline assignment: CDR1 SGHDT and CDR2 YYEEEE. CDR3 length equals 15 residues. V dropped 0 bases and J dropped 8; count of bases not matched to a gene: 6. In DNA, the CDR3 is TGTGCCAGCAGCTTGGACAGGGGGCGTTATGATGAGCAGTTCTTC. Protein sequence: CASSLDRGRYDEQFF.

In regard to this clonotype: This clone may be a read error of a much larger clone one base away. The chain couples TRBV28 to TRBJ1-5; D unclear. CDR1 is MDHEN, CDR2 SYDVKM, per germline. The CDR3 has 14 residues. CDR3 sequence (DNA): TGTGCCTGCAGTTTATCTGTTGGCAATCAGCCCCAGCATTTT. It is translated as CACSLSVGNQPQHF.

This clonotype was counted at least ten times. The gene calls are TRBV7-2 and TRBJ2-7; D uncertain. Trimming cost V 1 base and J 6 bases, with 16 bases left between them. CDR1 and CDR2 from the germline V gene are SGHTA and FQGNSA. This CDR3 has 15 residues. CDR3 sequence: CASSLGRSYPSEQYF. CDR3 DNA: TGTGCCAGCAGCTTAGGACGGAGCTACCCCTCCGAGCAGTACTTC.

This clonotype was detected many times. This chain joins TRBV29-1 and TRBJ1-1; D ambiguous. The CDR3 loop spans 12 amino acids. Between the trimmed V and J ends, which lost 3 bases and 1 base, there was a span of 6 bases. Germline CDR1 reads SQVTM; CDR2 reads ANQGSEA. The CDR3 is CSVEGWNTEAFF. The DNA for the CDR3 is TGCAGCGTTGAGGGGTGGAACACTGAAGCTTTCTTT. The entire variable domain, with the rest obtained from reference TRBV29-1 and TRBJ1-1, is as follows: SAVISQKPSRDICQRGTSLTIQCQVDSQVTMMFWYRQQPGQSLTLIATANQGSEATYESGFVIDKFPISRPNLTFSTLTVSNMSPEDSSIYLCSVEGWNTEAFFGQGTRLTVV.

Comments on this clonotype: A single base separates this from a much larger clone, so it may be a read error. The V and J genes are TRBV19 and TRBJ2-2, with D maybe TRBD2 (6 bases). Per the germline V gene, CDR1 is LNHDA and CDR2 is SQIVND (reference sequence). This CDR3 is 16 amino acids long. CDR3 DNA: TGTACCAGTAGTATGGGATCCGGGAGAGCGGCCGGGGAGCTGTTTTTT. It translates to CTSSMGSGRAAGELFF.

This clonotype was recorded at least ten times. J is TRBJ2-1 and V is TRBV29-1; 7 bases align to TRBD2. Germline CDR1 reads SQVTM; CDR2 reads ANQGSEA. The J segment lost 3 bases and the V segment lost 6 bases, leaving 11 bases of the junction unmatched. This CDR3 region has 15 residues. The CDR3 loop is CSVEPQERGYNEQFF. In DNA, the CDR3 is TGCAGCGTCGAACCCCAGGAGCGGGGCTACAATGAGCAGTTCTTC.

This clonotype has at least ten counts. The chain employs TRBV14 and TRBJ2-2; TRBD1 matches at 7 bases. Germline CDR1 and CDR2: SGHDN and FVKESK. The CDR3 runs to 15 residues. Trimming took 2 bases from V and 3 from J; bases not matched to a gene: 3. CDR3 region: CASSQPQGYTGELFF. The CDR3 coding sequence is TGTGCCAGCAGCCAACCACAGGGGTACACCGGGGAGCTGTTTTTT.

At least ten counts were recorded for this clonotype. CDR3 in DNA: TGCGCCAGCGGGTCCGGAGGGAACAGTCAAGAGACCCAGTACTTC. Translated: CASGSGGNSQETQYF. This rearrangement joins TRBV5-1 to TRBJ2-5; perhaps TRBD2 as D (6 bases). Trimming took 7 bases from V and 2 from J, leaving 18 bases between them. The CDR3 is 15 residues long. Germline CDR1 SGHRS, CDR2 YFSETQ.

This clonotype was picked up many times. This rearrangement joins TRBV3-1 to TRBJ2-1; 10 bases align to TRBD2. The CDR3 sequence is 16 residues long. Germline CDR1 reads LGHDT; CDR2 reads YNNKEL (reference sequence). The V segment lost 1 base and the J segment 4 bases; nucleotides outside the gene matches: 4. CDR3 in amino acids: CASSQGASGGYNEQFF. The CDR3 nucleotides are TGTGCCAGCAGCCAAGGGGCTAGCGGGGGTTACAATGAGCAGTTCTTC.

This clonotype was counted ten times or more. V usage is TRBV12-3 or TRBV12-4 and J usage is TRBJ1-1; 8 bases align to TRBD1. With 7 bases clipped from V and 3 bases from J, the junction kept 13 bases outside the gene matches. The CDR3 is made up of 16 amino acids. CDR3 sequence: CASTIRQGPRDTEAFF. The CDR3 DNA reads as TGTGCCAGCACCATTAGACAGGGGCCCCGAGACACTGAAGCTTTCTTT.

This clonotype has a count of ten or more. This chain joins TRBV4-3 and TRBJ2-1; D possibly corresponds to TRBD2 (6 bases). Trimming removed 0 bases at V and 9 bases at J, with 18 bases between. Germline CDR1 and CDR2: LGHNA and YSLEER. This CDR3 is 16 amino acids long. CDR3 sequence reads: CASSQEEGLRGAEQFF. The CDR3 bases are TGCGCCAGCAGCCAAGAGGAGGGGCTAAGAGGGGCTGAGCAGTTCTTC.

This clonotype was observed many times. The genes are TRBV6-5 and TRBJ2-7; D may be TRBD1 or TRBD2 (5 bases each). Trimming shortened V by 2 bases and J by 5 bases, and 19 bases separated the two germline ends. The germline CDR1 and CDR2 sequences are MNHEY and SVGAGI. CDR3 length: 16 residues. CDR3 loop: CASSYLPGRRPHEQYF. The CDR3 DNA is TGTGCCAGCAGTTACCTACCGGGACGGCGGCCCCACGAGCAGTACTTC.

This clonotype occurred a few times. This chain links TRBV6-2 or TRBV6-3 with TRBJ2-1; 12 positions match TRBD2. Germline trimming cut 0 bases from V and 8 bases from J; bases unmatched to any gene: 11. Per germline, CDR1 MNHEY and CDR2 SVGEGT. This CDR3 has 18 residues. The CDR3 nucleotides read TGTGCCAGCAGTTACTCGACTAGCGGGAGAGAACCTTTCGATGAGCAGTTCTTC. It is translated as CASSYSTSGREPFDEQFF.

This clonotype was seen only a few times. J is TRBJ2-3 and V is TRBV20-1; D not certain. Trimming left V 3 bases short and J 4 bases short, with 17 bases between. This CDR3 spans 15 amino acids. CDR1 and CDR2 from the germline V gene are DFQATT and SNEGSKA (reference sequence). As DNA, the CDR3 is TGCAGTGCTAGGGTTGGAAACCAGCCCTCAGATACGCAGTATTTT. Translating gives CSARVGNQPSDTQYF.

This clonotype was seen repeatedly, ten times or more. The chain links TRBV6-2 or TRBV6-3 to TRBJ2-2, with 7 bases aligning to TRBD1. J gave up 0 bases and V 8 bases, and 9 bases lay outside the gene matches. The CDR3 is made up of 16 amino acids. CDR1 MNHEY and CDR2 SVGEGT come from the germline V gene. CDR3 in DNA: TGTGCCAGCGCTCGCCCAGGGACAGCGAACACCGGGGAGCTGTTTTTT. Amino acids: CASARPGTANTGELFF.

In the case of this clonotype: This may arise from a read error, as a much more abundant clone is one base away. This chain joins TRBV20-1 and TRBJ2-1, with D unclear. Trimming stripped 2 bases from V and 10 bases from J, with 9 bases between. This CDR3 spans 11 amino acids. Germline V lookup: CDR1 DFQATT, CDR2 SNEGSKA (reference sequence). The CDR3 region is CSARQDWEQFF. CDR3 DNA sequence: TGCAGTGCTAGACAGGATTGGGAGCAGTTCTTC.

Ten or more counts support this clonotype. The V and J genes are TRBV5-5 and TRBJ2-3, with 7 bases matching TRBD1. With 5 bases clipped from V and 4 bases from J, the junction kept 7 bases outside the gene matches. CDR1 and CDR2 (germline): SGHKS, YYEKEE (reference sequence). The CDR3 consists of 14 residues. The CDR3 here is CASSRQGGADTQYF. In DNA, the CDR3 is TGTGCCAGCAGTCGACAGGGCGGCGCAGATACGCAGTATTTT.

This rearrangement joins TRBV12-3 or TRBV12-4 to TRBJ2-5; D is ambiguous. The CDR3 totals 13 residues. Trimming shortened V by 7 bases and J by 5 bases, and 14 bases separated the two germline ends. The CDR3 protein is CASTLGGWETQYF. The CDR3 nucleotides are TGTGCCAGCACCTTAGGTGGGTGGGAGACCCAGTACTTC.

Ten or more counts support this clonotype. The chain has TRBV5-1 and TRBJ2-3; D not certain. The CDR3 has 11 residues. The V end lost 1 base, the J end lost 13 bases, and 10 bases lay between the germline ends. The germline CDR1 and CDR2 sequences are SGHRS and YFSETQ. In nucleotides, the CDR3 is TGCGCCAGCAGCTTGCACAACCTGGAGTATTTT. Protein product: CASSLHNLEYF.

This clonotype was seen repeatedly, ten times or more. The chain links TRBV7-2 to TRBJ2-5, with a possible D match to TRBD2 (5 bases). Trimming pared 2 bases from V and 3 bases from J, leaving 10 bases between. This CDR3 contains 14 residues. Germline CDR1 is SGHTA and CDR2 is FQGNSA. CDR3 protein: CASSLPYGKETQYF. CDR3 sequence (DNA): TGTGCCAGCAGCTTACCGTACGGGAAAGAGACCCAGTACTTC.

This clonotype was detected many times. CDR3 in amino acids: CAIRGGQGTYNEQFF. In DNA, the CDR3 is TGTGCCATCAGGGGGGGACAGGGCACCTACAATGAGCAGTTCTTC. The chain combines TRBV10-3 with TRBJ2-1, with 9 bases fitting TRBD1. The CDR3 is made up of 15 amino acids. The germline CDR1 and CDR2 sequences are ENHRY and SYGVKD. V trimming: 6 bases; J trimming: 2 bases; junction bases outside the gene matches: 5.

This clonotype was counted ten times or more. This chain joins TRBV20-1 and TRBJ1-1; the D is unclear. In germline, CDR1 is DFQATT, CDR2 SNEGSKA (reference sequence). V shed 6 bases and J shed 0 bases, with 11 bases lying between them. The CDR3 loop spans 13 amino acids. Here the CDR3 reads CSALRLMNTEAFF. CDR3 nucleotide sequence: TGCAGTGCCCTAAGACTCATGAACACTGAAGCTTTCTTT.

This clonotype was detected ten times or more. The chain is built from TRBV5-1 and TRBJ2-3, with 7 positions matching TRBD1. Germline V gives CDR1 SGHRS, CDR2 YFSETQ. This CDR3 has 13 residues. With 7 bases clipped from V and 2 bases from J, the junction kept 4 bases outside the gene matches. DNA of the CDR3: TGCGCCAGCCGGGACAGATACACAGATACGCAGTATTTT. It yields the protein CASRDRYTDTQYF. The entire variable domain, with the rest obtained from reference TRBV5-1 and TRBJ2-3, is as follows: KAGVTQTPRYLIKTRGQQVTLSCSPISGHRSVSWYQQTPGQGLQFLFEYFSETQRNKGNFPGRFSGRQFSNSRSEMNVSTLELGDSALYLCASRDRYTDTQYFGPGTRLTVL.

This clonotype was observed many times. The rearrangement uses TRBV5-1 and TRBJ2-2; no firm D call. V was trimmed by 4 bases and J by 4 bases, leaving 8 bases between them. The germline V gene has CDR1 SGHRS and CDR2 YFSETQ. CDR3 length equals 13 residues. CDR3 amino acids: CASSLDSTGELFF. CDR3 DNA sequence: TGCGCCAGCAGCCTCGACTCCACCGGGGAGCTGTTTTTT.